The present T cell receptor beta chain was sequenced within a study of blood T cell repertoires in COVID-19 (dated by TCRdb to about 2020). Broadly, across the study: The collaborator samples originated in the United States, Italy and Spain and spanned the acute and convalescent phases of COVID-19. The prospective study material was composed of cDNA or gDNA derived from T cells, B-cell-depleted T cells, or PBMCs. Subjects who had been exposed to COVID-19, were actively infected with it, or had recovered from it provided the deeply sampled blood TCRbeta repertoires that made up the dataset. The repertoires were made available in a free public database intended to serve as a resource for research on the immune response to SARS-CoV-2. The samples were drawn from the first 160 participants of the ongoing ImmuneRACE study and from 1,200 or so subjects provided by 6 global collaborators. Nearly every sample came with metadata listing a de-identified subject ID, COVID-19 status, age in years and sex. Where HLA class I and class II types were available, the types were taken from metadata supplied by the sample provider, not from assay-based typing. What the work shows at the level of the full study, not this receptor alone: The quantity of clinical and demographic metadata differed by source and by participant and was supplied without curation.

The immunoSEQ Assay, a bias-controlled multiplex PCR, was used to amplify TCRbeta CDR3 regions from genomic DNA. The original pipeline was this. The number of nucleated cells in each sample was estimated from the amplification of reference gene primers within the assay. To quantify the absolute abundance of each unique TCRbeta CDR3 rearrangement, sequence reads were collapsed and filtered. For each sample, productive Simpson clonality was calculated as the square root of Simpson's diversity index over productive rearrangements. Held by TCRdb, this immuneACCESS table contains in-frame sequences only and omits some clones. Under half of the omission traces to an unresolved V gene where checked; the cause of the rest is unknown. V, J and clone size are those of that table, while D and trimming were read from the DNA. This sample has 88,000 or so clones in its table, and roughly 90% of those were observed once. Less than 9.5% of the sample rests with the top ten.

Taken from the germline V gene, the CDR1 and CDR2 loops are SGHRS and YFSETQ. There are 14 amino acids in the CDR3, from cysteine to phenylalanine inclusive. The entry retains the CDR3 DNA only, 42 bases that are in frame from base 1. Trimming removed 7 bases from V and 6 bases from J; the gene matches leave 11 bases unexplained. This clone was counted ten times or more. Its cognate antigen has yet to be identified. Base qualities are not provided; no much larger clone lies one nucleotide away. The collaborating institutions used their own protocols to collect whole blood in K2EDTA tubes. Collaborator samples were shipped for TCRbeta analysis as frozen whole blood, isolated PBMCs, or DNA extracted from either sample type.

Sequenced input: peripheral blood. The sequence links TRBV5-1 to TRBJ1-1, with TRBD1 identical over 8 junction bases. The sequence was obtained from a man between 60 and 75 years old with acute or convalescent COVID-19. The DNA reads TGCGCCAGCCTAGACCCGGACAGGGCCGCTGAAGCTTTCTTT. Its protein product is CASLDPDRAAEAFF.